What follows are 28 T cell receptor beta chains derived from one specimen sequenced in a study of blood T cell repertoires in COVID-19. The data were produced by immunoSEQ multiplex PCR, yet TCRdb's version contains in-frame clones alone and is incomplete. The sample holds around 130,000 clones, around 89% seen once. Sequencing used peripheral blood. The receptors were sampled from a man in his forties or fifties with active or convalescent COVID-19.

This clone showed up just a few times. The chain couples TRBV30 to TRBJ2-7; 7 bases are shared with TRBD2. CDR1 is GTSNPN and CDR2 is SVGIG in the germline V gene (reference sequence). Losses at the gene ends were 0 bases for V and 5 bases for J; bases not matched to a gene: 16. The CDR3 sequence is 17 residues long. The CDR3 is CAWSVGRGSPTSDEQYF. CDR3 DNA: TGTGCCTGGAGTGTCGGTCGCGGGAGTCCAACTTCCGACGAGCAGTACTTC.

The chain links TRBV6-5 to TRBJ1-1, with 8 positions matching TRBD1. The germline V gene encodes CDR1 MNHEY and CDR2 SVGAGI. With 6 bases clipped from V and 5 bases from J, the junction kept 5 bases outside the gene matches. This CDR3 comprises 13 residues. The CDR3 here is CASSAGGETEAFF. In DNA form, the CDR3 reads TGTGCCAGCAGCGCAGGGGGCGAGACTGAAGCTTTCTTT.

CDR3 DNA sequence: TGTGCCAGCAGTCCTGGCGGGGAGACCCAGTACTTC. Its translation: CASSPGGETQYF. V gene TRBV12-3 or TRBV12-4 combines with J gene TRBJ2-5; a weak D match, TRBD2 (5 bases). V lost 5 bases, J lost 5 bases, and 9 bases lay in between. The CDR3 is made up of 12 amino acids.

The CDR3 here is CAGDRGRRGLAEGANTGELFF. The CDR3 DNA is TGTGCCGGGGACAGGGGGCGAAGGGGACTAGCGGAGGGCGCGAACACCGGGGAGCTGTTTTTT. The V gene is TRBV30, the J gene TRBJ2-2; a weak D match, TRBD1 (12 bases). The germline V and J ends were trimmed by 8 bases and 0 bases, with 34 bases remaining between them. Germline V CDR1 and CDR2: GTSNPN, SVGIG (reference sequence). CDR3 length: 21 residues.

Only a few counts were recorded for this clone. This chain joins TRBV5-1 and TRBJ1-1, with TRBD1 matching over 9 bases. The J segment lost 1 base and the V segment lost 4 bases, leaving 2 bases of the junction unmatched. The CDR3 is 14 residues long. Per germline, CDR1 SGHRS and CDR2 YFSETQ. DNA for the CDR3: TGCGCCAGCAGCCAACAGGGGGCGAACACTGAAGCTTTCTTT. Translated: CASSQQGANTEAFF. Drawing the rest from reference TRBV5-1 and TRBJ1-1, the complete variable domain is KAGVTQTPRYLIKTRGQQVTLSCSPISGHRSVSWYQQTPGQGLQFLFEYFSETQRNKGNFPGRFSGRQFSNSRSEMNVSTLELGDSALYLCASSQQGANTEAFFGQGTRLTVV.

The chain employs TRBV6-5 and TRBJ1-1; 8 bases fit TRBD1. The length of the CDR3 is 15 residues. Unmatched junction bases numbered 9, after V lost 5 bases and J lost 4 bases. The germline V gene has CDR1 MNHEY and CDR2 SVGAGI. The CDR3 spells CASSQRQGQGTEAFF. In DNA form, the CDR3 reads TGTGCCAGCAGTCAAAGACAGGGGCAGGGCACTGAAGCTTTCTTT.

V is TRBV3-1 (or the pseudogene TRBV3-2) and J is TRBJ2-1, with 13 nucleotides matching TRBD2. The germline gives CDR1 LGHDT, CDR2 YNNKEL (reference sequence). V was pared by 2 bases and J by 7 bases, with 2 bases of the junction left unmatched. The CDR3 length is 15 residues. The CDR3 region is CASSQRLAGGNEQFF. CDR3 nucleotide sequence: TGTGCCAGCAGCCAAAGACTAGCGGGAGGTAATGAGCAGTTCTTC.

The chain employs TRBV12-5 and TRBJ1-3; the D is unclear. Germline V lookup: CDR1 LGHNT, CDR2 FRNRAP. Trimming left V 1 base short and J 1 base short, with 8 bases between. CDR3 length: 15 residues. This CDR3 is CASGLGTSSGNTIYF. In DNA, the CDR3 is TGTGCTAGTGGTTTGGGGACTTCTTCTGGAAACACCATATATTTT.

The chain has TRBV6-5 and TRBJ2-1; 7 nucleotides line up with TRBD2. In germline, CDR1 is MNHEY, CDR2 SVGAGI. V lost 5 bases to trimming and J lost 3 bases; unmatched junction nucleotides: 7. The length of the CDR3 is 15 residues. The CDR3 protein is CASSPGTNIYNEQFF. Here the CDR3 DNA reads TGTGCCAGCAGTCCCGGGACTAACATCTACAATGAGCAGTTCTTC.

The V gene is TRBV1, the J gene TRBJ2-7; the table gives TRBD2 as D, unverified against the DNA. TRBV1 is assigned pseudogene status. The CDR3 runs to 19 residues. The DNA of the CDR3 is TGCACCAGCAGCCCCCGAACCTCGCGGGGGACTAGCGAAATCTACGAGCAGTACTTC. This sequence encodes CTSSPRTSRGTSEIYEQYF.

V is TRBV24-1 and J is TRBJ1-2; a possible D gene is TRBD1 (5 bases). V was cut by 4 bases and J by 8 bases, with 16 bases left in between. CDR1 and CDR2 (germline): KGHDR, SFDVKD. The CDR3 runs 14 residues. In DNA, the CDR3 is TGTGCCACCAGTGACCCGACAGATCTGTGGGGCTACACCTTC. This sequence encodes CATSDPTDLWGYTF.

V gene TRBV2 combines with J gene TRBJ1-5; no clear D gene. Germline V lookup: CDR1 SNHLY, CDR2 FYNNEI. V was trimmed by 4 bases and J by 2 bases, leaving 6 bases between them. The CDR3 extends over 13 amino acids. CDR3 region: CASSAEGNQPQHF. DNA for the CDR3: TGTGCCAGCAGTGCCGAGGGCAATCAGCCCCAGCATTTT.

The chain joins TRBV6-5 to TRBJ1-3; 7 bases line up with TRBD1. CDR1 and CDR2 (germline): MNHEY, SVGAGI. J was trimmed by 4 bases and V by 2 bases; bases with no gene match: 5. The CDR3 runs 15 residues. The CDR3 sequence is CASSYQQGSGNTIYF. The DNA for the CDR3 is TGTGCCAGCAGTTACCAACAGGGGTCGGGAAACACCATATATTTT.

The genes are TRBV24-1 and TRBJ2-5; 9 nucleotides align to TRBD1. With 4 bases clipped from V and 4 bases from J, the junction kept 6 bases outside the gene matches. Germline V CDR1 and CDR2: KGHDR, SFDVKD. This CDR3 region has 15 residues. The CDR3 spells CATSDPGQGRETQYF. CDR3 DNA: TGTGCCACCAGTGACCCTGGACAGGGGAGAGAGACCCAGTACTTC.

This clone was found a few times. Here the CDR3 reads CASSLGTSGRGTSYEQYF. The DNA for the CDR3 is TGTGCCAGCAGCTTAGGGACTAGCGGGAGGGGGACCTCCTACGAGCAGTACTTC. The chain couples TRBV7-9 to TRBJ2-7; TRBD2 matches at 15 bases. The CDR3 sequence is 18 residues long. The germline V gene has CDR1 SEHNR and CDR2 FQNEAQ (reference sequence). V shed 1 base, J shed 0 bases, and the junction held 4 bases outside the gene matches.

The chain carries TRBV24-1 and TRBJ2-7, with TRBD2 identical over 7 bases. The CDR3 is 14 residues long. Trimming removed 3 bases from V and 3 bases from J; junction bases left unmatched: 4. CDR1 and CDR2 (germline): KGHDR, SFDVKD. CDR3 DNA sequence: TGTGCCACCAGTGATGCGACGGGGGGCTACGAGCAGTACTTC. This translates into CATSDATGGYEQYF.

This rearrangement joins TRBV21-1 to TRBJ1-5; the table calls TRBD1, which could not be checked here. TRBV21-1 is termed a pseudogene. This CDR3 comprises 16 residues. CDR3 sequence: CASSVLQGPRNQPQHF. In DNA, the CDR3 is TGTGCCAGCAGCGTATTGCAGGGGCCCCGCAATCAGCCCCAGCATTTT.

This chain joins TRBV30 and TRBJ2-1; D possibly corresponds to TRBD1 (6 bases). CDR1 and CDR2 (germline): GTSNPN, SVGIG (reference sequence). The CDR3 runs to 15 residues. The V end was cut by 3 bases, the J end by 5 bases, with 17 bases between. Here the CDR3 DNA reads TGTGCCTGGAGGAATCGAGGACAGATAAACAATGAGCAGTTCTTC. Translated, it gives CAWRNRGQINNEQFF.

This clone was recorded only once. The chain uses TRBV5-4 and TRBJ2-5, with TRBD2 matching 13 bases. This CDR3 comprises 16 residues. The V gene's germline CDR1 is SGHNT and CDR2 YYREEE (reference sequence). Trimming at V came to 6 bases and at J to 4 bases, leaving 9 bases not matched to a gene. The CDR3 bases are TGTGCCAGCACTCAGGGACTAGCGGGAAACTTAGAGACCCAGTACTTC. It yields the protein CASTQGLAGNLETQYF. Complete variable domain (other parts from reference TRBV5-4 and TRBJ2-5): ETGVTQSPTHLIKTRGQQVTLRCSSQSGHNTVSWYQQALGQGPQFIFQYYREEENGRGNFPPRFSGLQFPNYSSELNVNALELDDSALYLCASTQGLAGNLETQYFGPGTRLLVL.

This sequence joins TRBV19 and TRBJ2-1, with a possible D match to TRBD2 (5 bases). Germline V gene lookup returns CDR1 LNHDA and CDR2 SQIVND (reference sequence). The CDR3 runs 14 residues. V was pared by 7 bases and J by 11 bases, with 21 bases between. CDR3 in amino acids: CASILGVLASQQFF. In DNA form, the CDR3 reads TGTGCCAGTATCCTCGGGGTCCTAGCTTCCCAGCAGTTCTTC. Filled out from reference TRBV19 and TRBJ2-1, the complete variable domain reads DGGITQSPKYLFRKEGQNVTLSCEQNLNHDAMYWYRQDPGQGLRLIYYSQIVNDFQKGDIAEGYSVSREKKESFPLTVTSAQKNPTAFYLCASILGVLASQQFFGPGTRLTVL.

The genes are TRBV14 and TRBJ1-4; 9 nucleotides line up with TRBD1. The CDR3 runs 15 residues. CDR1 SGHDN and CDR2 FVKESK come from the germline V gene. Germline trimming cut 1 base from V and 8 bases from J; bases unmatched to any gene: 5. As DNA, the CDR3 is TGTGCCAGCAGCCAAGGACAGGGGGTTCGGGAAAAACTGTTTTTT. Amino acids: CASSQGQGVREKLFF.

The rearrangement uses TRBV19 and TRBJ2-7, with 8 bases lining up with TRBD1. J lost 2 bases, V lost 3 bases, and 9 bases had no gene match. The germline CDR1 and CDR2 sequences are LNHDA and SQIVND (reference sequence). The CDR3 extends over 16 amino acids. CDR3 residues: CASSIGDRGNAYEQYF. CDR3 sequence (DNA): TGTGCCAGTAGTATCGGAGACAGGGGAAATGCCTACGAGCAGTACTTC.

The chain couples TRBV6-4 to TRBJ2-1, with 10 nucleotides matching TRBD2. In germline, CDR1 is MRHNA, CDR2 SNTAGT. The CDR3 loop spans 14 amino acids. V shed 6 bases, J shed 6 bases, and the junction held 5 bases outside the gene matches. The CDR3 DNA follows: TGTGCCAGCAGCGCTAGCGGGAGTACCAATGAGCAGTTCTTC. The encoded protein is CASSASGSTNEQFF.

The genes are TRBV28 and TRBJ1-5, with 9 positions matching TRBD1. The CDR3 totals 16 residues. Germline CDR1 and CDR2: MDHEN and SYDVKM. The V gene end was trimmed by 6 bases and the J gene end by 3 bases; junction bases not matched to a gene: 9. CDR3: CASSMGQGVINQPQHF. Written as DNA, the CDR3 is TGTGCCAGCAGCATGGGACAGGGCGTAATCAATCAGCCCCAGCATTTT.

The CDR3 DNA reads as TGCGCCAGCAGCCAAGATGGGAGGGGGGTCTACAATGAGCAGTTCTTC. Its translation is CASSQDGRGVYNEQFF. The rearrangement links TRBV4-3 to TRBJ2-1, with D tentatively TRBD2 (7 bases). Germline V gene data show CDR1 as LGHNA and CDR2 as YSLEER. V lost 0 bases, J lost 3 bases, and 12 bases lay in between. The CDR3 has 16 residues.

The chain joins TRBV24-1 to TRBJ2-7, with 8 bases lining up with TRBD1. The ends lost 5 bases at V and 2 bases at J; junction bases unmatched: 7. The CDR3 is 15 residues long. Looked up from germline, CDR1 is KGHDR and CDR2 is SFDVKD. Here the CDR3 DNA reads TGTGCCACCAGTGGACCCCTGACAGGGGCCTACGAGCAGTACTTC. This sequence encodes CATSGPLTGAYEQYF.

This clone was observed once. The chain recombines TRBV27 with TRBJ2-7, with D possibly being TRBD1 (5 bases). Germline-derived CDR1 and CDR2 are MNHEY and SMNVEV (reference sequence). CDR3 length equals 13 residues. Trimming left V 3 bases short and J 7 bases short, with 13 bases between. The chain's CDR3 is CASSLKGLGEQYF. The CDR3 bases are TGTGCCAGCAGTTTGAAGGGGCTCGGGGAGCAGTACTTC.

This clone was seen only once. The chain combines TRBV18 with TRBJ2-7; 8 bases match TRBD2. V trimming: 2 bases; J trimming: 3 bases; junction bases outside the gene matches: 3. CDR3 length equals 14 residues. Germline loops: CDR1 KGHSH, CDR2 LQKENI. The CDR3 region has the DNA TGTGCCAGCTCACCAGCCCGGGAGGGCTACGAGCAGTACTTC. Its protein product is CASSPAREGYEQYF.